This passage covers 6 T cell receptor beta chains from one sample sequenced in a study of PD-L1 blockade in urothelial cancer. Assay: immunoSEQ multiplex PCR; the TCRdb copy retains only in-frame clones and omits some. The repertoire has tens of thousands of clones, about four fifths of them found once; the top ten carry approximately 5.1%. Time point specified: pretreatment peripheral blood. Source: PBMCs, taken around atezolizumab (anti-PD-L1) treatment. Receptor source: a man between 65 and 85 years old with urothelial cancer.

The J gene is TRBJ2-1, the V gene TRBV7-9; 10 bases line up with TRBD1. Per the germline V gene, CDR1 is SEHNR and CDR2 is FQNEAQ (reference sequence). J gave up 8 bases and V 4 bases, and 8 bases lay outside the gene matches. CDR3 length: 15 amino acids. The CDR3 DNA is TGTGCCAGCAGCTCGACGACAGGGGGCCAGGATGAGCAGTTCTTC. Its translation: CASSSTTGGQDEQFF.

The rearrangement joins TRBV9 to TRBJ2-5; a weak D match, TRBD2 (6 bases). Germline assignment: CDR1 SGDLS and CDR2 YYNGEE. V was shortened by 0 bases and J by 5 bases, with 14 bases between the two germline ends. The CDR3 length is 15 residues. CDR3 in DNA: TGTGCCAGCAGCGTAGAGGCTAGCGTAGGGGAGACCCAGTACTTC. Encoded protein: CASSVEASVGETQYF.

This chain joins TRBV2 and TRBJ2-7; 14 bases map to TRBD2. V was pared by 5 bases and J by 6 bases, with 3 bases of the junction left unmatched. Germline V CDR1 and CDR2: SNHLY, FYNNEI. There are 14 residues in the CDR3. In DNA form, the CDR3 reads TGTGCCAGCAGTCGGACTAGCGGGAGGAGCGAGCAGTACTTC. Amino acid sequence: CASSRTSGRSEQYF.

The rearrangement joins TRBV6-4 to TRBJ1-3; 10 bases fit TRBD1. Germline lookup yields CDR1 MRHNA and CDR2 SNTAGT. With V trimmed by 6 bases and J by 0 bases, 11 bases remained unmatched. This CDR3 is built from 18 residues. CDR3 amino acids: CASRPRDRGTLSGNTIYF. The CDR3 nucleotides are TGTGCCAGCAGGCCGCGGGACAGGGGAACCCTCTCTGGAAACACCATATATTTT.

The V gene is TRBV30, the J gene TRBJ1-2; possible D gene TRBD1, 5 bases. The CDR3 sequence is 15 residues long. Trimming pared 1 base from V and 1 base from J, leaving 13 bases between. Germline values: CDR1 GTSNPN, CDR2 SVGIG (reference sequence). DNA for the CDR3: TGTGCCTGGAGTGCCGGACACTACGGTAACTATGGCTACACCTTC. Residues: CAWSAGHYGNYGYTF. The entire variable domain, with the rest obtained from reference TRBV30 and TRBJ1-2, is as follows: SQTIHQWPATLVQPVGSPLSLECTVEGTSNPNLYWYRQAAGRGLQLLFYSVGIGQISSEVPQNLSASRPQDRQFILSSKKLLLSDSGFYLCAWSAGHYGNYGYTFGSGTRLTVV.

The CDR3 DNA reads as TGTGCCAGCAGCTTACTAGCGGGGGGGACGGGGGATACGCAGTATTTT. Translating it yields CASSLLAGGTGDTQYF. The gene calls are TRBV7-3 and TRBJ2-3; 12 bases match TRBD2. This CDR3 is built from 16 residues. CDR1 and CDR2 (germline): SGHTA, FQGTGA. V was clipped by 2 bases and J by 6 bases; unmatched bases: 6.